This entry describes one TCR beta chain. What it binds is unknown. This sample stems from a study of cytomegalovirus exposure and HLA in healthy donors. Study-level background: Falling in the Caucasian-associated ancestry cluster were approximately 84% of some 400 genotyped donors.

Study results and limitations: It was likely that a cluster of highly shared sequence variants was a sequencing artifact.

The PCR made use of 60 Vbeta and 13 Jbeta primers. Sequencing was performed with immunoSEQ multiplex PCR; in TCRdb, only in-frame clones are kept and a portion is missing. The top ten clones hold less than 2% of a sample with some 200,000 clones, 80% to 85% of them seen once. The V segment lost 6 bases and the J segment 10 bases; nucleotides outside the gene matches: 7. Germline CDR1 MNHNS, CDR2 SASEGT. The CDR3 runs 13 residues. The source material was PBMCs. The receptor comes from a woman aged 18-29 years in good health and CMV-seronegative. V usage is TRBV6-1 and J usage is TRBJ2-1, with 9 bases identical to TRBD2. CDR3 coding DNA: TGTGCCAGCAGACTACTAGCGGGCGGGGAGCAGTTCTTC. Amino acids: CASRLLAGGEQFF.